This T cell receptor (beta chain) is from a study of shared clonotypes between healthy human individuals. The study, taken as a whole, reports: Sharing across four donors was highest in naive CD4 (approximately 5%) and lowest in memory CD8 (roughly 0.4%). The authors expected sequencing depth to affect clonotype sharing among donors.

Naive CD8 isolation took CD45RO-negative cells positively selected for CCR7 and excluded terminally differentiated effector memory CD45RA+ cells. The donor cohort consisted entirely of Caucasian adults residing in Nashville, Tennessee. Of note for this clone: Its cognate antigen is unknown.

The repertoire was sequenced with immunoSEQ multiplex PCR; TCRdb's copy has only in-frame clones and lacks some. The sample carries around 1.9 million clones, approximately 94% recorded once. The specimen was naive CD8+ T cells from PBMCs. This clonotype was sampled from a man in his late teens or twenties in good health. Some clones in this sample may be carry-over from other donors' samples.

CDR3 DNA: TGTGCCAGTAGTACCACGTTGCGGGATTGGGGGGATGAGCAGTTCTTC. It specifies CASSTTLRDWGDEQFF. The chain recombines TRBV19 with TRBJ2-1; possibly TRBD2 for D (6 bases). CDR1 is LNHDA and CDR2 is SQIVND in the germline V gene (reference sequence). The CDR3 is 16 amino acids. Between the trimmed V and J ends, which lost 4 bases and 8 bases, there was a span of 21 bases.